The source of this TCR beta chain is a study of radiotherapy plus CTLA-4 blockade in lung cancer. Study-level points and caveats: Interferon-beta, together with early blood T cell clone dynamics, reportedly best predicted response.

A word on this clone: What it recognizes is unknown.

The trim removed 6 bases at V and 5 bases at J, leaving 5 bases unmatched. This CDR3 spans 14 amino acids. CDR1 is WNHNN and CDR2 is SYGVQD in the germline V gene (reference sequence). Method: immunoSEQ multiplex PCR; TCRdb's copy keeps in-frame clones and lacks some. The sample holds around 99,000 clones, almost 90% seen once. Sequencing used peripheral blood, obtained from a patient treated with radiotherapy plus ipilimumab. V and J are TRBV10-1 and TRBJ2-2; TRBD2 agrees at 8 bases. The receptor's source is a human donor with non-small cell lung cancer that progressed on radiotherapy plus ipilimumab. This CDR3 reads CASSQGGGTGELFF. The CDR3, as DNA: TGCGCCAGCAGCCAAGGCGGGGGGACCGGGGAGCTGTTTTTT.